The present entry profiles one T cell receptor (beta chain) with its context. Antigen: not known. Using viral peptide pools, the ViraFEST assay grew out antigen-specific CD4+ T cells prior to sequencing. Researchers isolated CD4+ T cells once about eleven days of culture had elapsed. The CDR3 contains 15 residues. Germline V gene data show CDR1 as SGHRS and CDR2 as YFSETQ. The junction had 4 bases not matched to a gene; V was cut back by 4 bases and J by 5 bases. The source of the sample is a study of vaccination effects on CD4 cells after COVID-19. General study results and limits: Clones arising from infection and from vaccination showed marked clonal contraction late after vaccination.

TCRdb's copy holds only in-frame clones and misses some; the assay was immunoSEQ multiplex PCR. The top ten clones hold around 1.5% of a sample with about 79,000 clones, approximately 81% of them seen once. This sample comprised CD4+ T cells from PBMCs cultured with HCoV-229E spike peptides, obtained before COVID-19 vaccination. This sequence joins TRBV5-1 and TRBJ2-2; 11 nucleotides align to TRBD2. The source is a human donor who received a COVID-19 vaccine. CDR3 in amino acids: CASSLSGGATGELFF. The CDR3 bases are TGCGCCAGCAGCCTTAGCGGGGGGGCTACCGGGGAGCTGTTTTTT.